The clone carrying this T cell receptor (beta chain) was counted a few times. The antigen is not known. Both 60 Vbeta primers and 13 Jbeta primers went into the PCR. Sequenced by immunoSEQ multiplex PCR; TCRdb stores in-frame clones only, minus some. This sample has 110,000 or so clones, with approximately 79% found just once. The data were obtained in a study of cytomegalovirus exposure and HLA in healthy donors. Germline V lookup: CDR1 MNHNY, CDR2 SVGAGI (reference sequence). This CDR3 spans 14 amino acids. The V and J ends lost 0 bases and 6 bases respectively, with 9 bases between them. Findings and caveats of the study: After further analysis at a later stage, around 17,000 TCR beta sequences were associated with HLA alleles at 0.05 false discovery rate.

The clonotype originates from a man in his fifties in good health and CMV-seropositive. The chain employs TRBV6-6 and TRBJ1-3; tentatively, D is TRBD1 (6 bases). Specimen: PBMCs. CDR3 protein: CASSYSPGENTIYF. The CDR3 DNA reads as TGTGCCAGCAGTTACTCGCCAGGGGAAAACACCATATATTTT.